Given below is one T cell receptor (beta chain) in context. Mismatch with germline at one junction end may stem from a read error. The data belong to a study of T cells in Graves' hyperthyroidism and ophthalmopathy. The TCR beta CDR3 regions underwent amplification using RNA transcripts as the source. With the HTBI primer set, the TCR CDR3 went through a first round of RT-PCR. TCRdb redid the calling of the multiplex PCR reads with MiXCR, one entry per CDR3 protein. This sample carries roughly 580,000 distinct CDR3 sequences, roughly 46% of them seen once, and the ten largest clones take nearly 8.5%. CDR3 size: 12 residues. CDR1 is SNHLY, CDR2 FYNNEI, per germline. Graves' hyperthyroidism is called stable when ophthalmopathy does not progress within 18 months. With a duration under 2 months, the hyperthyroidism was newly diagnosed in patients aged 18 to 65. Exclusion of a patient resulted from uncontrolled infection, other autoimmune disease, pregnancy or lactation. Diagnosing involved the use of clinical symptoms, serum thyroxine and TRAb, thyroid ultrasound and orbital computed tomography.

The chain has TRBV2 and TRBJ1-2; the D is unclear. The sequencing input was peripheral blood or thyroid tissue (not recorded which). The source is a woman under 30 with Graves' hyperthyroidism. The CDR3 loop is CASSIGSSGYTF. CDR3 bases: TGCGCCAGCAGCATAGGGAGTTCCGGCTACACCTTC.